The rows below give T cell receptor beta chains drawn from one sample of a study of chemoradiotherapy in HPV16-positive cancers. Data came from immunoSEQ multiplex PCR; TCRdb stores just in-frame clones and leaves some out. The sample lists tens of thousands of clones; roughly 77% were seen once. This specimen was blood, taken from a patient who underwent chemoradiotherapy. The receptors derive from a human donor with HPV-associated anogenital cancer. CDR3s include the opening cysteine and the closing phenylalanine or tryptophan. The D gene is left open where the match is weak. Some rows have no size entry. The others give once, few or many, or a class for an expanded clone.

>TRBV7-9|-|-|TRBJ1-1
CASSLDWVTEAFF
TGTGCCAGCAGCCTCGATTGGGTCACTGAAGCTTTCTTT
>TRBV5-1|-|-|TRBJ1-5
CASSVGLDRPQHF
TGCGCCAGCAGCGTGGGACTGGATCGGCCCCAGCATTTT
>TRBV5-4|-|-|TRBJ2-5
CASSPQGRGRQETQYF
TGTGCCAGCAGCCCCCAAGGACGGGGCCGCCAAGAGACCCAGTACTTC
>TRBV6-1|few|-|TRBJ1-6
CASSDGGQSPLHF
TGTGCCAGCAGTGATGGTGGACAATCACCCCTCCACTTT
>TRBV27|-|-|TRBJ1-4
CASTQRGTSNEKLFF
TGTGCCAGCACCCAGAGGGGGACGAGTAATGAAAAACTGTTTTTT
>TRBV6-4|medium-sized|-|TRBJ1-5
CASIFQRGGNQPQHF
TGTGCCAGCATCTTTCAGAGAGGGGGCAATCAGCCCCAGCATTTT
>TRBV29-1|-|-|TRBJ2-4
CSVREPLAKNIQYF
TGCAGCGTTCGGGAGCCGCTGGCCAAAAACATTCAGTACTTC
>TRBV7-9|-|-|TRBJ2-7
CASSLAQGPYEQYF
TGTGCCAGCAGCTTAGCTCAGGGGCCCTACGAGCAGTACTTC
>TRBV4-2|-|-|TRBJ1-2
CASSQDSGSGGYTF
TGTGCCAGCAGCCAAGACTCGGGGTCCGGCGGCTACACCTTC
>TRBV10-2|few|TRBD1|TRBJ1-2
CASTPGQYFNYGYTF
TGCGCCAGCACACCGGGACAGTATTTTAACTATGGCTACACCTTC
>TRBV7-8|few|-|TRBJ1-1
CASSPDGTLSTEAFF
TGTGCCAGCAGCCCGGATGGGACTCTATCCACTGAAGCTTTCTTT
>TRBV11-3|-|TRBD1|TRBJ1-1
CARSSPSHRGRLNNTEAFF
TGTGCCAGGTCTTCCCCCTCGCACAGGGGGCGCCTCAATAACACTGAAGCTTTCTTT
>TRBV19|-|-|TRBJ1-5
CASSPRGGAVGPQPQHF
TGTGCCAGTAGTCCCCGAGGGGGGGCGGTCGGACCTCAGCCCCAGCATTTT
>TRBV5-1|-|-|TRBJ1-4
CASSFASANEKLFF
TGCGCCAGCAGCTTTGCCAGCGCTAATGAAAAACTGTTTTTT
>TRBV6-6|-|-|TRBJ2-1
CASSYPSGKQFF
TGTGCCAGCAGTTACCCGTCCGGTAAGCAGTTCTTC
>TRBV5-1|-|-|TRBJ1-2
CASSSGLDGSYGYTF
TGCGCCAGCAGCTCAGGACTAGATGGATCCTATGGCTACACCTTC
>TRBV10-3|few|-|TRBJ2-5
CAISESAETQYF
TGTGCCATCAGTGAGTCAGCAGAGACCCAGTACTTC